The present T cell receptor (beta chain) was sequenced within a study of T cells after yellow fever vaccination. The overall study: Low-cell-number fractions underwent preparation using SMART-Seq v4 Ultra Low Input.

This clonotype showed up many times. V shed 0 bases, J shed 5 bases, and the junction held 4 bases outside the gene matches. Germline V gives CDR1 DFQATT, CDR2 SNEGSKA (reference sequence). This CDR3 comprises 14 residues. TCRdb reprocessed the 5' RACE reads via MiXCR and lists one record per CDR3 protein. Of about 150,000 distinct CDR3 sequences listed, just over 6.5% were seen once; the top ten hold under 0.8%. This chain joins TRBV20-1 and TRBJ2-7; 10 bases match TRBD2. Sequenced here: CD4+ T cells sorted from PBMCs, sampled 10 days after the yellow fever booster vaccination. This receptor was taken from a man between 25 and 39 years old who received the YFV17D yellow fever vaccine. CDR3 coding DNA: TGCAGTGCTAGAGAGGCTAGCGGGAGCCACGAGCAGTACTTC. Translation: CSAREASGSHEQYF.